The 13 T cell receptor beta chains below all came from one sample that was sequenced in a study of T-cell reconstitution after alpha-beta-depleted transplantation in children. The TCRbeta library incorporated unique molecular identifiers. TCRdb reprocessed the PCR reads with MiXCR, giving one entry per CDR3 protein. In the table there are hundreds of thousands of distinct CDR3 sequences, around 16% of which are singletons. The sample in question was PBMCs from the stem cell graft donor, obtained from the stem cell graft. The origin of the receptors is a human donor who donated a stem cell graft to a child with acute myeloid leukemia.

This clonotype came up a few times. The J gene is TRBJ2-2, the V gene TRBV6-4, with D maybe TRBD1 (6 bases). CDR1 MRHNA and CDR2 SNTAGT come from the germline V gene. The CDR3 runs 16 residues. V was shortened by 3 bases and J by 4 bases, with 15 bases between the two germline ends. The CDR3 bases are TGTGCCAGCAGTGAGTTGGCAGGGGTGAGCACCGGGGAGCTGTTTTTT. Translation: CASSELAGVSTGELFF.

This rearrangement joins TRBV12-3 or TRBV12-4 to TRBJ2-5, with TRBD1 identical over 12 bases. The V gene end was trimmed by 4 bases and the J gene end by 4 bases; junction bases not matched to a gene: 7. The CDR3 is 16 residues long. In DNA form, the CDR3 reads TGTGCCAGCAGTTCAATACCGGGACAGGGGGCAGAGACCCAGTACTTC. This sequence encodes CASSSIPGQGAETQYF.

This clonotype was picked up a small number of times. The rearrangement links TRBV5-6 to TRBJ2-1; a possible D gene is TRBD1 (5 bases). This CDR3 region has 15 residues. The V end lost 0 bases, the J end lost 4 bases, and 11 bases lay between the germline ends. Germline V gives CDR1 SGHDT, CDR2 YYEEEE. The CDR3 is CASSLARAEYNEQFF. The CDR3 DNA reads as TGTGCCAGCAGCTTGGCCAGGGCGGAGTACAATGAGCAGTTCTTC.

J is TRBJ2-1 and V is TRBV7-2; 7 nucleotides line up with TRBD2. Per the germline V gene, CDR1 is SGHTA and CDR2 is FQGNSA. The junction had 8 bases not matched to a gene; V was cut back by 5 bases and J by 4 bases. CDR3 length: 15 residues. The CDR3 region is CASSNPGTTYNEQFF. The CDR3, as DNA: TGTGCCAGCAGCAATCCCGGGACTACTTACAATGAGCAGTTCTTC.

The table lists this clonotype with many counts. The J gene is TRBJ2-1, the V gene TRBV5-6; 7 bases agree with TRBD1. The CDR3 runs 11 residues. The V gene end was trimmed by 4 bases and the J gene end by 10 bases; junction bases not matched to a gene: 2. Germline-derived CDR1 and CDR2 are SGHDT and YYEEEE. CDR3 sequence (DNA): TGTGCCAGCAGCCGGGACAGCGAGCAGTTCTTC. Amino acids: CASSRDSEQFF.

This clonotype appeared many times. The rearrangement uses TRBV12-3 or TRBV12-4 and TRBJ1-5, with D maybe TRBD1 (5 bases). V was cut by 4 bases and J by 7 bases, with 11 bases left in between. The CDR3 covers 13 residues. CDR3 protein: CASSWTPGQPQHF. The CDR3 region has the DNA TGTGCCAGCAGTTGGACACCTGGGCAGCCCCAGCATTTT.

In this sample, this clonotype turned up many times. V is TRBV6-1 and J is TRBJ2-7, with TRBD1 identical over 9 bases. Germline V gene sequence: CDR1 MNHNS, CDR2 SASEGT. The CDR3 sequence is 14 residues long. The J segment lost 4 bases and the V segment lost 5 bases, leaving 6 bases of the junction unmatched. The CDR3 sequence is CASSPRTGVYEQYF. The CDR3 DNA follows: TGTGCCAGCAGTCCCCGGACAGGGGTGTACGAGCAGTACTTC.

This clonotype was observed at least ten times. This chain uses TRBV29-1 with TRBJ2-5, with a weak D call TRBD1 (6 bases). The CDR3 length is 15 residues. Germline V CDR1 and CDR2: SQVTM, ANQGSEA. The V and J ends lost 1 base and 4 bases respectively, with 16 bases between them. The CDR3 nucleotides are TGCAGCGTTGAAGGACCCCTGGGGGCAGGAGAGACCCAGTACTTC. It is translated as CSVEGPLGAGETQYF. The variable domain in full, completed from reference TRBV29-1 and TRBJ2-5, reads SAVISQKPSRDICQRGTSLTIQCQVDSQVTMMFWYRQQPGQSLTLIATANQGSEATYESGFVIDKFPISRPNLTFSTLTVSNMSPEDSSIYLCSVEGPLGAGETQYFGPGTRLLVL.

The table lists this clonotype with many counts. The V call is TRBV20-1, the J call TRBJ1-2; D gene unclear. The V and J ends lost 5 bases and 6 bases respectively, with 16 bases between them. Germline assignment: CDR1 DFQATT and CDR2 SNEGSKA (reference sequence). This CDR3 comprises 13 residues. The CDR3 spells CSAPPRVYNGYTF. The CDR3 DNA reads as TGCAGTGCTCCCCCGCGGGTGTACAATGGCTACACCTTC.

This clonotype was counted ten times or more. The J gene is TRBJ2-5, the V gene TRBV7-2, with 12 bases matching TRBD2. Germline CDR1 reads SGHTA; CDR2 reads FQGNSA. CDR3 length equals 16 residues. Trimming took 5 bases from V and 1 from J; bases not matched to a gene: 5. CDR3 protein: CASSLSSGGAQETQYF. The CDR3 coding sequence is TGTGCCAGCAGCCTCTCTAGCGGGGGGGCCCAAGAGACCCAGTACTTC.

There are many counts of this clonotype. CDR3 DNA sequence: TGCAGCGTTTGGGACTACGAGCAGTACTTC. This codes for CSVWDYEQYF. The chain recombines TRBV29-1 with TRBJ2-7; D unresolved. Germline V gene lookup returns CDR1 SQVTM and CDR2 ANQGSEA. V lost 5 bases to trimming and J lost 3 bases, with 5 bases between them. This CDR3 contains 10 residues.

The chain couples TRBV6-2 or TRBV6-3 to TRBJ2-1, with D perhaps given as TRBD1 or TRBD2 (6 bases each). CDR1 and CDR2 (germline): MNHEY, SVGEGT. CDR3 size: 16 residues. Trimming shortened V by 6 bases and J by 2 bases, and 17 bases separated the two germline ends. CDR3 amino acids: CASSREWRGAYNEQFF. CDR3 nucleotides: TGTGCCAGCAGCCGTGAATGGAGGGGGGCCTACAATGAGCAGTTCTTC.

The chain recombines TRBV5-6 with TRBJ1-6; 7 bases match TRBD1. There are 14 residues in the CDR3. The V segment lost 0 bases and the J segment 10 bases; nucleotides outside the gene matches: 4. Germline lookup yields CDR1 SGHDT and CDR2 YYEEEE. CDR3 residues: CASSLVAGGSPLHF. The DNA for the CDR3 is TGTGCCAGCAGCTTGGTGGCAGGGGGATCACCCCTCCACTTT.